Listed below are T cell receptor beta chains from one sample, sequenced in a study of shared clonotypes between healthy human individuals. TCRdb keeps only in-frame clones here, not all; method: immunoSEQ multiplex PCR. The top ten clones hold 0.9% to 1.3% of a sample with millions of clones, about 94% of them seen once. Input material: naive CD8+ T cells sorted from blood. The receptors derive from a man between 18 and 35 years old in good health. CDR3s include the opening cysteine and the closing phenylalanine or tryptophan. Fields, in order: clone size, V gene, J gene, D gene, CDR3 DNA, CDR3 protein. A D gene is named only where the DNA matches it firmly. The listing skips clone size in some rows; elsewhere it reads once, few, many or a size class.

abundance: .; v_gene: TRBV4-1; j_gene: TRBJ2-7; d_gene: TRBD1; CDR3nt: TGCGCCAGCAGCCAGGACGGGGGACAGGTGTATTACGAGCAGTACTTC; CDR3aa: CASSQDGGQVYYEQYF
abundance: .; v_gene: TRBV6-1; j_gene: TRBJ1-1; d_gene: TRBD1; CDR3nt: TGTGCCAGCAGTGCGGACAGGGTTATGAACACTGAAGCTTTCTTT; CDR3aa: CASSADRVMNTEAFF
abundance: .; v_gene: TRBV7-6; j_gene: TRBJ2-1; d_gene: TRBD2; CDR3nt: TGTGCCAGCAGCTTAGCGGTACGAAGCGGGGAATGGGCTATATGGGATGAGCAGTTCTTC; CDR3aa: CASSLAVRSGEWAIWDEQFF
abundance: .; v_gene: TRBV5-6; j_gene: TRBJ2-7; d_gene: .; CDR3nt: TGTGCCAGCAGCTTGGTCGACAAGGGGGGCCACGAGCAGTACTTC; CDR3aa: CASSLVDKGGHEQYF
abundance: .; v_gene: TRBV29-1; j_gene: TRBJ2-2; d_gene: .; CDR3nt: TGCAGCGTTGAAGTCTGGGGGTCGGGCACCGGGGAGCTGTTTTTT; CDR3aa: CSVEVWGSGTGELFF
abundance: .; v_gene: TRBV2; j_gene: TRBJ2-7; d_gene: .; CDR3nt: TGTGCCCAACCCCGAAACTCCTACGAGCAGTACTTC; CDR3aa: CAQPRNSYEQYF
abundance: .; v_gene: TRBV28; j_gene: TRBJ2-7; d_gene: .; CDR3nt: TGTGCCAGCAGTTCGACAGGTTCCTACGAGCAGTACTTC; CDR3aa: CASSSTGSYEQYF
abundance: once; v_gene: TRBV13; j_gene: TRBJ2-7; d_gene: TRBD2; CDR3nt: TGTGCCAGCAGCTTAAGTCTAGCGGGAGGGGACGAGCAGTACTTC; CDR3aa: CASSLSLAGGDEQYF
abundance: .; v_gene: TRBV6-5; j_gene: TRBJ2-7; d_gene: TRBD2; CDR3nt: TGTGCCAGCAGTCTAGCGGCGTCGAGCTCCTACGAGCAGTACTTC; CDR3aa: CASSLAASSSYEQYF
abundance: .; v_gene: TRBV7-8; j_gene: TRBJ2-7; d_gene: .; CDR3nt: TGTGCCAGCAGCTTAGAAGCGCTCGGGGTTAATGCCTACGAGCAGTACTTC; CDR3aa: CASSLEALGVNAYEQYF
abundance: .; v_gene: TRBV9; j_gene: TRBJ2-1; d_gene: TRBD2; CDR3nt: TGTGCCAGCAGCGTAGGGAGCGGGAGCGGGGATGAGCAGTTCTTC; CDR3aa: CASSVGSGSGDEQFF
abundance: .; v_gene: TRBV23-1; j_gene: TRBJ2-7; d_gene: .; CDR3nt: TGCGCCAGCAGGCCAAACAGGACGAGTTTGTTGAACTTC; CDR3aa: CASRPNRTSLLNF
abundance: .; v_gene: TRBV19; j_gene: TRBJ2-1; d_gene: TRBD2; CDR3nt: TGTGCCAGTAGTATAAGGACTAGCGGGTACAATGAGCAGTTCTTC; CDR3aa: CASSIRTSGYNEQFF
abundance: .; v_gene: TRBV4-1; j_gene: TRBJ2-5; d_gene: .; CDR3nt: TGCGCCAGCAGCCCTCTTCGGGACTTCCAAGAGACCCAGTACTTC; CDR3aa: CASSPLRDFQETQYF
abundance: .; v_gene: TRBV27; j_gene: TRBJ2-1; d_gene: .; CDR3nt: TGTGCCAGCAGTTTTGCCAGCTCCTACAATGAGCAGTTCTTC; CDR3aa: CASSFASSYNEQFF
abundance: .; v_gene: TRBV4-1; j_gene: TRBJ2-3; d_gene: .; CDR3nt: TGCGCCAGCAGCCCCAGATTGGACTTTAGGGATACGCAGTATTTT; CDR3aa: CASSPRLDFRDTQYF
abundance: .; v_gene: TRBV28; j_gene: TRBJ2-5; d_gene: .; CDR3nt: TGTGCCAGCAGTTTCCGTACCCGCGGTAAAGAGACCCAGTACTTC; CDR3aa: CASSFRTRGKETQYF
abundance: .; v_gene: TRBV11-3; j_gene: TRBJ2-7; d_gene: .; CDR3nt: TGTGCCAGCAGCCCCGGGCAGCCCTACGAGCAGTACTTC; CDR3aa: CASSPGQPYEQYF
abundance: .; v_gene: TRBV11-2; j_gene: TRBJ2-3; d_gene: .; CDR3nt: TGTGCCAGCAGGCCGACCGGGACGGATACGCAGTATTTT; CDR3aa: CASRPTGTDTQYF
abundance: .; v_gene: TRBV11-3; j_gene: TRBJ2-7; d_gene: .; CDR3nt: TGTGCCAGCAGCTCTAGGGCAGAATACGAGCAGTACTTC; CDR3aa: CASSSRAEYEQYF
abundance: .; v_gene: TRBV10-3; j_gene: TRBJ1-3; d_gene: .; CDR3nt: TGTGCCATCAGTGAGTCGAGGGACCGGGGCTCTGGAAACACCATATATTTT; CDR3aa: CAISESRDRGSGNTIYF
abundance: .; v_gene: TRBV4-3; j_gene: TRBJ2-1; d_gene: TRBD2; CDR3nt: TGCGCCAGCAGCCAAGCTAGCGGGAGTAACTACAATGAGCAGTTCTTC; CDR3aa: CASSQASGSNYNEQFF
abundance: .; v_gene: TRBV30; j_gene: TRBJ2-5; d_gene: TRBD2; CDR3nt: TGTGCCTGGAGTGGCCCACCGGGACTAGCACCTGAGGGGGAGACCCAGTACTTC; CDR3aa: CAWSGPPGLAPEGETQYF
abundance: once; v_gene: TRBV11-3; j_gene: TRBJ2-7; d_gene: TRBD1; CDR3nt: TGTGCCAGCAGCTTATTACTGGGACAGGGGTCCCACGAGCAGTACTTC; CDR3aa: CASSLLLGQGSHEQYF
abundance: .; v_gene: TRBV11-2; j_gene: TRBJ1-6; d_gene: TRBD1; CDR3nt: TGTGCCAGCAGCTTAGCGACAGGGACTGGGTCACCCCTCCACTTT; CDR3aa: CASSLATGTGSPLHF
abundance: .; v_gene: TRBV30; j_gene: TRBJ2-5; d_gene: TRBD1; CDR3nt: TGTGCCTGCAAAGACAGGGGACAAGAGACCCGGTACTTC; CDR3aa: CACKDRGQETRYF
abundance: .; v_gene: TRBV4-1; j_gene: TRBJ2-7; d_gene: .; CDR3nt: TGCGCCAGCAGCCAAGAGGAGGGTCTCGGATACGAGCAGTACTTC; CDR3aa: CASSQEEGLGYEQYF
abundance: .; v_gene: TRBV6-5; j_gene: TRBJ2-7; d_gene: TRBD2; CDR3nt: TGTGCCAGCAGTTACTCACCCTGGACTAGCGGGAGCGAGCAGTACTTC; CDR3aa: CASSYSPWTSGSEQYF
abundance: .; v_gene: TRBV6-5; j_gene: TRBJ2-7; d_gene: TRBD1; CDR3nt: TGTGCCAGCAGTTACTTCGGGACAGGGAGCTACGAGCAGTACTTC; CDR3aa: CASSYFGTGSYEQYF
abundance: .; v_gene: TRBV4-1; j_gene: TRBJ2-1; d_gene: .; CDR3nt: TGCGCCAGCAGCCAAGATCCCCCGGACAGACTTTCCTACAATGAGCAGTTCTTC; CDR3aa: CASSQDPPDRLSYNEQFF
abundance: .; v_gene: TRBV27; j_gene: TRBJ2-7; d_gene: .; CDR3nt: TGTGCCAGCAGTTTACATGCCAGGGGTACCTACGAGCAGTACTTC; CDR3aa: CASSLHARGTYEQYF
abundance: .; v_gene: TRBV5-4; j_gene: TRBJ2-7; d_gene: TRBD2; CDR3nt: TGTGCCAGCAGCAAACTAGCGGGAGGGCCAGTCGAGCAGTACTTC; CDR3aa: CASSKLAGGPVEQYF
abundance: .; v_gene: TRBV15; j_gene: TRBJ1-3; d_gene: .; CDR3nt: TGTGCCACCCAGTGGGGCTCTGGAAACACCATATATTTT; CDR3aa: CATQWGSGNTIYF
abundance: .; v_gene: TRBV7-8; j_gene: TRBJ2-7; d_gene: .; CDR3nt: TGTGCCAGCACCCAGACAGTCTTCTCCTACGAGCAGTACTTC; CDR3aa: CASTQTVFSYEQYF
abundance: .; v_gene: TRBV6-5; j_gene: TRBJ1-1; d_gene: TRBD1; CDR3nt: TGTGCCAGCAGTTGGGGACAGGGTATGAACACTGAAGCTTTCTTT; CDR3aa: CASSWGQGMNTEAFF
abundance: .; v_gene: TRBV19; j_gene: TRBJ2-1; d_gene: .; CDR3nt: TGTGCCAGTAGTATAGGTAGCAGGGAATATGAGCAGTTCTTC; CDR3aa: CASSIGSREYEQFF
abundance: .; v_gene: TRBV19; j_gene: TRBJ2-7; d_gene: TRBD1; CDR3nt: TGTGCCAGTAGTTTCTCGACAGGGCTCTCCTACGAGCAGTACTTC; CDR3aa: CASSFSTGLSYEQYF
abundance: few; v_gene: TRBV30; j_gene: TRBJ1-1; d_gene: .; CDR3nt: TGTGCCTGGAGTTTCGGGGAAACTGAAGCTTTCTTT; CDR3aa: CAWSFGETEAFF
abundance: .; v_gene: TRBV5-8; j_gene: TRBJ1-1; d_gene: .; CDR3nt: TGTGCCAGCAGCTCGTCAGGCACCCAGGACACTGAAGCTTTCTTT; CDR3aa: CASSSSGTQDTEAFF
abundance: .; v_gene: TRBV2; j_gene: TRBJ1-2; d_gene: .; CDR3nt: TGTGCCAGCAGACCCACCGCTGGCTACACCTTC; CDR3aa: CASRPTAGYTF
abundance: .; v_gene: TRBV4-1; j_gene: TRBJ1-2; d_gene: .; CDR3nt: TGCGCCAGCAGCCAAGTCCCAGGGGATCGGTATGGCTACACCTTC; CDR3aa: CASSQVPGDRYGYTF
abundance: .; v_gene: TRBV7-9; j_gene: TRBJ1-1; d_gene: TRBD1; CDR3nt: TGTGCCAGCAGCCACTCCCCCGGGACAGTCGACACTGAAGCTTTCTTT; CDR3aa: CASSHSPGTVDTEAFF
abundance: .; v_gene: TRBV7-9; j_gene: TRBJ2-3; d_gene: TRBD1; CDR3nt: TGTGCCAGCAGCTTAGTACAGGGGGCCCCAGATACGCAGTATTTT; CDR3aa: CASSLVQGAPDTQYF
abundance: .; v_gene: TRBV6-5; j_gene: TRBJ2-5; d_gene: .; CDR3nt: TGTGCCAGCAGTGCCGAGGGGGGGGAGACCCAGTACTTC; CDR3aa: CASSAEGGETQYF